The 29 T cell receptor beta chains listed next were all sequenced from one sample in a study of cytomegalovirus exposure and HLA in healthy donors. TCRdb's copy holds only in-frame clones and misses some; the assay was immunoSEQ multiplex PCR. The sample lists over 200,000 clones, 65% to 85% occurring once. Sample: PBMCs. The receptors shown here come from a woman younger than 45 in good health and CMV-seropositive.

The V call is TRBV5-1, the J call TRBJ1-1, with unresolved D. The CDR3 totals 15 residues. The germline gives CDR1 SGHRS, CDR2 YFSETQ. Trimming cost V 4 bases and J 6 bases, with 19 bases left between them. The CDR3 reads CASSRRTVGESEAFF. In DNA form, the CDR3 reads TGCGCCAGCAGCCGAAGGACGGTCGGAGAGTCTGAAGCTTTCTTT.

A word on this clone: This may arise from a read error, as a much more abundant clone is one base away. The chain recombines TRBV7-2 with TRBJ2-5; D uncertain. The CDR3 sequence is 13 residues long. CDR1 and CDR2 (germline): SGHTA, FQGNSA. Trimming stripped 0 bases from V and 4 bases from J, with 6 bases between. Here the CDR3 DNA reads TGTGCCAGCAGCTTAGCGGGCGGAGAGACCCAGTACTTC. As protein: CASSLAGGETQYF.

The gene calls are TRBV6-1 and TRBJ1-5; a weak D match, TRBD1 (5 bases). V lost 1 base and J 0 bases, leaving 13 bases between the germline ends. The CDR3 totals 17 residues. CDR1 MNHNS and CDR2 SASEGT come from the germline V gene. The CDR3 DNA reads as TGTGCCAGCAGTGAAGGTCCAGGGCTATATAGCAATCAGCCCCAGCATTTT. It encodes CASSEGPGLYSNQPQHF.

The chain combines TRBV28 with TRBJ2-7, with TRBD1 identical over 7 bases. V trimming: 5 bases; J trimming: 2 bases; junction bases outside the gene matches: 0. Germline V gene lookup returns CDR1 MDHEN and CDR2 SYDVKM. The CDR3 runs to 12 residues. The CDR3 sequence: CASSDRAYEQYF. The CDR3, as DNA: TGTGCCAGCAGTGACAGGGCCTACGAGCAGTACTTC.

The V and J genes are TRBV5-4 and TRBJ2-7; TRBD1 aligns across 8 bases. The V gene's germline CDR1 is SGHNT and CDR2 YYREEE (reference sequence). There are 13 residues in the CDR3. Trimming removed 5 bases from V and 3 bases from J; junction bases left unmatched: 4. CDR3 loop: CASRPGQGYEQYF. As DNA, the CDR3 is TGTGCCAGCAGACCCGGACAGGGCTACGAGCAGTACTTC.

This chain joins TRBV27 and TRBJ2-7; tentatively, D is TRBD2 (7 bases). The ends were cut back, 8 bases at V and 3 bases at J, with 32 bases in the middle. The germline V gene has CDR1 MNHEY and CDR2 SMNVEV (reference sequence). CDR3 size: 19 residues. In DNA, the CDR3 is TGTGCCAGCCACTCGTCACGGGGGGCGGGAGCAGTAAGGCTCTACGAGCAGTACTTC. It translates to CASHSSRGAGAVRLYEQYF.

This clone was seen just once. The rearrangement uses TRBV2 and TRBJ1-5; D may be TRBD1 (6 bases). Germline V gene sequence: CDR1 SNHLY, CDR2 FYNNEI. The CDR3 is 15 residues long. V lost 4 bases and J lost 0, with 10 bases in between. As DNA, the CDR3 is TGTGCCAGCAGTGGAGGGGGAAATAGCAATCAGCCCCAGCATTTT. This gives the protein CASSGGGNSNQPQHF.

The J gene is TRBJ2-2, the V gene TRBV6-5; D gene uncertain. This CDR3 comprises 13 residues. The germline gives CDR1 MNHEY, CDR2 SVGAGI. Trimming cost V 7 bases and J 7 bases, with 13 bases left between them. The CDR3 spells CASTQWSGGELFF. CDR3 DNA: TGTGCCAGCACCCAGTGGTCCGGCGGGGAGCTGTTTTTT.

The chain carries TRBV6-4 and TRBJ2-3; D gene ambiguous. Germline V gene lookup returns CDR1 MRHNA and CDR2 SNTAGT. V gave up 2 bases and J gave up 2 bases, with 11 bases separating them. The CDR3 contains 15 residues. CDR3 amino acids: CASSDASGPTDTQYF. CDR3 nucleotide sequence: TGTGCCAGCAGTGACGCCTCGGGCCCCACAGATACGCAGTATTTT.

The genes are TRBV20-1 and TRBJ1-2, with 7 bases identical to TRBD1. This CDR3 is built from 11 residues. V lost 6 bases and J lost 8; bases outside the gene matches: 6. The germline V gene has CDR1 DFQATT and CDR2 SNEGSKA (reference sequence). CDR3 coding DNA: TGCAGTGCGTGGACAGGTTCGGGCTACACCTTC. Translating it yields CSAWTGSGYTF.

The chain links TRBV27 to TRBJ1-2, with D perhaps TRBD1 (5 bases). The germline CDR1 and CDR2 sequences are MNHEY and SMNVEV (reference sequence). This CDR3 region has 15 residues. V lost 7 bases and J 8 bases, leaving 23 bases between the germline ends. CDR3 coding DNA: TGTGCCAGCACCTGGCGCTGGGGCGCGGGTCGGGGCTACACCTTC. It yields the protein CASTWRWGAGRGYTF.

CDR3 coding DNA: TGTGCCAGCAGCCAAGTGGTGGCGGGAGGCAGCTCCTACAATGAGCAGTTCTTC. Encoded protein: CASSQVVAGGSSYNEQFF. This chain uses TRBV4-2 with TRBJ2-1; 8 nucleotides match TRBD2. Germline CDR1 LGHNA, CDR2 YNFKEQ. Germline trimming cut 1 base from V and 0 bases from J; bases unmatched to any gene: 8. The CDR3 spans 18 residues.

The rearrangement uses TRBV7-2 and TRBJ2-5; D possibly corresponds to TRBD2 (7 bases). The V end lost 1 base, the J end lost 5 bases, and 20 bases lay between the germline ends. The germline gives CDR1 SGHTA, CDR2 FQGNSA. The CDR3 spans 17 residues. As DNA, the CDR3 is TGTGCCAGCAGCTTAGTCTTTTCCGTGGGGGGGCTGGAGACCCAGTACTTC. Translating gives CASSLVFSVGGLETQYF.

The chain employs TRBV11-2 and TRBJ2-7, with TRBD2 as a possible D gene (5 bases). The germline gives CDR1 SGHAT, CDR2 FQNNGV. The CDR3 covers 18 residues. V was clipped by 5 bases and J by 5 bases, with 28 bases between them. This CDR3 is CASSMRAGAVPLRDEQYF. The CDR3 DNA is TGTGCCAGCAGCATGCGGGCTGGAGCGGTTCCTTTACGGGACGAGCAGTACTTC.

The chain carries TRBV7-9 and TRBJ1-2; 9 bases line up with TRBD1. Germline V gene data show CDR1 as SEHNR and CDR2 as FQNEAQ (reference sequence). The V segment lost 5 bases and the J segment 7 bases; nucleotides outside the gene matches: 8. CDR3 length: 14 residues. CDR3 nucleotides: TGTGCCAGCAGCCCTAGTAGGACAGGGGTTGGCTACACCTTC. Translating it yields CASSPSRTGVGYTF.

The rearrangement uses TRBV11-2 and TRBJ2-7; D gene uncertain. CDR3 length: 11 amino acids. Trimming pared 5 bases from V and 7 bases from J, leaving 9 bases between. CDR1 and CDR2 (germline): SGHAT, FQNNGV. The CDR3 loop is CASSVAGEQYF. The CDR3 bases are TGTGCCAGCAGCGTTGCAGGAGAGCAGTACTTC. The variable domain in full, with the rest retrieved from reference TRBV11-2 and TRBJ2-7, is EAGVAQSPRYKIIEKRQSVAFWCNPISGHATLYWYQQILGQGPKLLIQFQNNGVVDDSQLPKDRFSAERLKGVDSTLKIQPAKLEDSAVYLCASSVAGEQYFGPGTRLTVT.

The J gene is TRBJ2-5, the V gene TRBV27, with a possible D match to TRBD2 (7 bases). Per germline, CDR1 MNHEY and CDR2 SMNVEV (reference sequence). V gave up 3 bases and J gave up 5 bases, with 25 bases separating them. This CDR3 has 18 residues. CDR3 coding DNA: TGTGCCAGCAGTTTGCGTACACCACGGGGGGCTTCGCGCGAGACCCAGTACTTC. It translates to CASSLRTPRGASRETQYF.

The chain recombines TRBV7-2 with TRBJ2-7, with D hard to call. CDR3 length equals 14 residues. CDR1 SGHTA and CDR2 FQGNSA come from the germline V gene. The V end lost 0 bases, the J end lost 0 bases, and 6 bases lay between the germline ends. CDR3 region: CASSLAPSSYEQYF. DNA for the CDR3: TGTGCCAGCAGCTTAGCCCCGAGCTCCTACGAGCAGTACTTC.

V is TRBV7-9 and J is TRBJ2-1; D possibly corresponds to TRBD2 (5 bases). CDR1 is SEHNR, CDR2 FQNEAQ, per germline (reference sequence). V shed 5 bases and J shed 0 bases, with 14 bases lying between them. CDR3 length: 16 amino acids. The CDR3 is CASSPRSGSSYNEQFF. The CDR3 bases are TGTGCCAGCAGCCCACGCTCGGGGAGCTCCTACAATGAGCAGTTCTTC.

The chain joins TRBV19 to TRBJ1-5; no clear D gene. Trimming cost V 3 bases and J 6 bases, with 9 bases left between them. The CDR3 extends over 13 amino acids. The germline V gene encodes CDR1 LNHDA and CDR2 SQIVND (reference sequence). The CDR3 DNA is TGTGCCAGTAGTATGTGGGCTAGTCAGCCCCAGCATTTT. The encoded protein is CASSMWASQPQHF. The entire variable domain, with the rest obtained from reference TRBV19 and TRBJ1-5, is as follows: DGGITQSPKYLFRKEGQNVTLSCEQNLNHDAMYWYRQDPGQGLRLIYYSQIVNDFQKGDIAEGYSVSREKKESFPLTVTSAQKNPTAFYLCASSMWASQPQHFGDGTRLSIL.

The chain links TRBV15 to TRBJ2-6; no clear D. V lost 0 bases and J 4 bases, leaving 22 bases between the germline ends. Germline values: CDR1 LNHNV, CDR2 YYDKDF (reference sequence). This CDR3 is 20 amino acids long. The CDR3 region is CATSRDWATSVAPGANVLTF. CDR3 nucleotides: TGTGCCACCAGCAGAGATTGGGCTACCTCGGTGGCACCGGGGGCCAACGTCCTGACTTTC.

The chain combines TRBV30 with TRBJ1-2; D perhaps matches TRBD1 (5 bases). The CDR3 sequence is 12 residues long. Trimming shortened V by 4 bases and J by 8 bases, and 14 bases separated the two germline ends. Germline CDR1 is GTSNPN and CDR2 is SVGIG (reference sequence). CDR3 protein: CAWTGGGLGYTF. CDR3 nucleotide sequence: TGTGCCTGGACTGGGGGAGGGTTGGGCTACACCTTC.

CDR3: CASSAPGDTGELFF. In DNA, the CDR3 is TGTGCCAGCAGTGCTCCGGGGGACACCGGGGAGCTGTTTTTT. J is TRBJ2-2 and V is TRBV25-1; tentative D call: TRBD2 (6 bases). Trimming shortened V by 4 bases and J by 3 bases, and 9 bases separated the two germline ends. CDR3 size: 14 residues. Germline CDR1 reads MGHDK; CDR2 reads SYGVNS.

This clone was picked up a small number of times. The chain links TRBV28 to TRBJ2-6; perhaps TRBD2 as D (5 bases). The length of the CDR3 is 16 residues. Germline V gives CDR1 MDHEN, CDR2 SYDVKM. The V end lost 7 bases, the J end lost 4 bases, and 17 bases lay between the germline ends. CDR3 sequence (DNA): TGTGCCAGCACCCATGGCCTGGGAGACGGGGCCAACGTCCTGACTTTC. It translates to CASTHGLGDGANVLTF.

The chain carries TRBV6-1 and TRBJ1-5; tentative D call: TRBD1 (5 bases). Trimming pared 7 bases from V and 0 bases from J, leaving 13 bases between. In germline, CDR1 is MNHNS, CDR2 SASEGT. This CDR3 is built from 15 residues. The CDR3: CASKSGVYSNQPQHF. Here the CDR3 DNA reads TGTGCCAGCAAGTCGGGGGTTTATAGCAATCAGCCCCAGCATTTT.

The chain combines TRBV7-2 with TRBJ1-1; D gene uncertain. Trimming took off 2 bases at V and 8 bases at J, with 15 bases between the two ends. The germline CDR1 and CDR2 sequences are SGHTA and FQGNSA. CDR3 length: 14 residues. This chain's CDR3 is CASSLFRATREAFF. In nucleotides, the CDR3 is TGTGCCAGCAGCTTATTTAGGGCGACAAGGGAAGCTTTCTTT.

This clone was observed once. This chain uses TRBV19 with TRBJ1-5, with D possibly TRBD1 on 5 matching bases. CDR3 size: 17 residues. CDR1 and CDR2 (germline): LNHDA, SQIVND (reference sequence). The germline V and J ends were trimmed by 4 bases and 2 bases, with 18 bases remaining between them. The CDR3 reads CASSTPLGDIRNQPQHF. CDR3 nucleotide sequence: TGTGCCAGTAGTACCCCCCTGGGGGATATCCGCAATCAGCCCCAGCATTTT.

The V call is TRBV6-1, the J call TRBJ2-7; D perhaps matches TRBD2 (5 bases). Germline values: CDR1 MNHNS, CDR2 SASEGT. Trimming removed 3 bases at V and 0 bases at J, with 9 bases between. The CDR3 covers 14 residues. The CDR3 DNA follows: TGTGCCAGCAGTGACCTCAGCGGCTCCTACGAGCAGTACTTC. Translated, it gives CASSDLSGSYEQYF.

The chain employs TRBV6-6 and TRBJ1-2, with TRBD1 matching 7 bases. CDR3 length equals 15 residues. With 8 bases clipped from V and 3 bases from J, the junction kept 12 bases outside the gene matches. The germline V gene encodes CDR1 MNHNY and CDR2 SVGAGI (reference sequence). The CDR3: CASVPSGTVYYGYTF. The CDR3 DNA reads as TGTGCCAGCGTTCCCTCCGGGACAGTTTACTATGGCTACACCTTC.